These 17 T cell receptor beta chains were all obtained from the same sample, sequenced in a study of shared clonotypes between healthy human individuals. Libraries were prepared by immunoSEQ multiplex PCR; TCRdb keeps only in-frame clonotypes and omits some of them. The data contain around 980,000 clones, around 78% of them singletons. The sample taken for sequencing was memory CD4+ T cells from PBMCs. Subset indicated: CD45RA-negative fraction. These receptors came from a man between 18 and 35 years old in good health. Some clones in this sample may be carry-over from other donors' samples.

This clone was detected once. The rearrangement joins TRBV7-2 to TRBJ2-3; TRBD1 matches 11 bases. V lost 3 bases and J lost 7; bases outside the gene matches: 9. The germline CDR1 and CDR2 sequences are SGHTA and FQGNSA. The CDR3 has 16 residues. CDR3 sequence (DNA): TGTGCCAGCAGCTTTTTGGGACAGGGGGGAATGAATACGCAGTATTTT. Translating gives CASSFLGQGGMNTQYF. The entire variable domain, with the rest obtained from reference TRBV7-2 and TRBJ2-3, is as follows: GAGVSQSPSNKVTEKGKDVELRCDPISGHTALYWYRQSLGQGLEFLIYFQGNSAPDKSGLPSDRFSAERTGGSVSTLTIQRTQQEDSAVYLCASSFLGQGGMNTQYFGPGTRLTVL.

The chain carries TRBV4-1 and TRBJ2-2, with TRBD2 identical over 7 bases. This CDR3 region has 16 residues. The trim removed 0 bases at V and 0 bases at J, leaving 1 base unmatched. Germline assignment: CDR1 MGHRA and CDR2 YSYEKL. The CDR3 bases are TGCGCCAGCAGCCAAGAAGGACTAGCGAACACCGGGGAGCTGTTTTTT. It codes for CASSQEGLANTGELFF.

V usage is TRBV5-1 and J usage is TRBJ2-6; D gene ambiguous. Deletions cut 5 bases from V and 1 base from J, with 4 bases between. Germline-derived CDR1 and CDR2 are SGHRS and YFSETQ. This CDR3 comprises 13 residues. CDR3 coding DNA: TGCGCCAGCAGATATTCTGGGGCCAACGTCCTGACTTTC. This gives the protein CASRYSGANVLTF.

V gene TRBV19 combines with J gene TRBJ2-5, with D maybe TRBD1 (7 bases). Per germline, CDR1 LNHDA and CDR2 SQIVND (reference sequence). This CDR3 is 13 amino acids long. The V gene lost 5 bases and the J gene lost 4 bases, with 11 bases spanning the gap. For the CDR3, the DNA is TGTGCCAGTAGTGGGCAGGGGGGAGAGACCCAGTACTTC. Protein sequence: CASSGQGGETQYF.

At least ten counts were recorded for this clone. The V call is TRBV9, the J call TRBJ2-7; perhaps TRBD2 as D (8 bases). Trimming cost V 2 bases and J 5 bases, with 17 bases left between them. CDR3 length: 15 amino acids. Per germline, CDR1 SGDLS and CDR2 YYNGEE. The CDR3 sequence is CASSVGLAGQNEQYF. The CDR3 DNA sequence: TGTGCCAGCAGCGTGGGATTAGCGGGACAGAACGAGCAGTACTTC.

This clone has only one observation. The gene calls are TRBV28 and TRBJ2-7, with D tentatively TRBD1 or TRBD2 (6 bases each). Germline assignment: CDR1 MDHEN and CDR2 SYDVKM. The CDR3 is 14 residues long. V dropped 3 bases and J dropped 6 bases, with 15 bases sitting between them. The CDR3 here is CASSLGGSLVEQYF. CDR3 nucleotides: TGTGCCAGCAGTTTGGGGGGCTCCCTAGTCGAGCAGTACTTC.

This clone was recorded only once. The genes are TRBV5-8 and TRBJ2-1; 14 nucleotides align to TRBD2. CDR1 and CDR2 (germline): SGHTS, YDEGEE. Trimming removed 4 bases from V and 7 bases from J; junction bases left unmatched: 10. The CDR3 is made up of 17 amino acids. CDR3 in DNA: TGTGCCAGCAGCATCGGGACTAGCGGGAGTGTGAATAATGAGCAGTTCTTC. Translation gives CASSIGTSGSVNNEQFF. Combining the CDR3 with reference TRBV5-8 and TRBJ2-1 gives the whole variable domain EAGVTQSPTHLIKTRGQQATLRCSPISGHTSVYWYQQALGLGLQFLLWYDEGEERNRGNFPPRFSGRQFPNYSSELNVNALELEDSALYLCASSIGTSGSVNNEQFFGPGTRLTVL.

In its sample, this clone was seen many times. The chain has TRBV4-2 and TRBJ2-5, with 8 nucleotides matching TRBD2. Germline values: CDR1 LGHNA, CDR2 YNFKEQ. This CDR3 contains 16 residues. V trimming: 0 bases; J trimming: 2 bases; junction bases outside the gene matches: 5. CDR3 in DNA: TGTGCCAGCAGCCAAGATGGAGAGCGGGAGCAAGAGACCCAGTACTTC. This gives the protein CASSQDGEREQETQYF.

The chain combines TRBV6-1 with TRBJ2-2, with D possibly being TRBD1 (6 bases). CDR1 is MNHNS, CDR2 SASEGT, per germline. Trimming removed 5 bases at V and 10 bases at J, with 20 bases between. The CDR3 has 15 amino acids. The DNA of the CDR3 is TGTGCCAGCAGTAAGGTCGGACAGACACGGTCGGAGCTGTTTTTT. It codes for CASSKVGQTRSELFF.

Remarks on this clone: The identical CDR3 is also encoded by other nucleotide sequences in the sample. This chain uses TRBV5-1 with TRBJ2-7; perhaps TRBD2 as D (6 bases). The V end lost 4 bases, the J end lost 0 bases, and 11 bases lay between the germline ends. From germline, CDR1 is SGHRS and CDR2 YFSETQ. The CDR3 covers 14 residues. CDR3 sequence reads: CASSQSGSSYEQYF. The CDR3 coding sequence is TGCGCCAGCAGCCAGAGCGGGTCCTCCTACGAGCAGTACTTC.

The V and J genes are TRBV18 and TRBJ2-7; 9 bases line up with TRBD1. Germline V gives CDR1 KGHSH, CDR2 LQKENI. The CDR3 length is 14 residues. V shed 0 bases and J 5 bases; nucleotides not matched to a gene: 2. CDR3 protein: CASSPPTGGDEQYF. The CDR3 nucleotides read TGTGCCAGCTCACCACCCACAGGGGGCGACGAGCAGTACTTC.

V usage is TRBV2 and J usage is TRBJ2-1; perhaps D is TRBD1 or TRBD2 (6 bases each). CDR1 is SNHLY and CDR2 is FYNNEI in the germline V gene. Trimming removed 5 bases at V and 10 bases at J, with 12 bases between. The CDR3 totals 12 residues. DNA for the CDR3: TGTGCCAGCAGTAGGGGGGTCGCGGAGCAGTTCTTC. This gives the protein CASSRGVAEQFF.

The rearrangement uses TRBV4-3 and TRBJ2-3, with 8 bases that match TRBD2. Trimming took 3 bases from V and 0 from J; bases not matched to a gene: 2. Per germline, CDR1 LGHNA and CDR2 YSLEER. This CDR3 region has 15 residues. CDR3 in amino acids: CASSHSGISTDTQYF. Here the CDR3 DNA reads TGCGCCAGCAGCCATAGCGGGATTAGCACAGATACGCAGTATTTT.

This clone has ten or more counts. The chain employs TRBV4-2 and TRBJ2-5; D unresolved. The germline CDR1 and CDR2 sequences are LGHNA and YNFKEQ. V lost 4 bases to trimming and J lost 3 bases, with 6 bases between them. This CDR3 contains 12 residues. Here the CDR3 DNA reads TGTGCCAGCAGCCCCGATAAAGAGACCCAGTACTTC. Encoded protein: CASSPDKETQYF.

To note about this clone: Other DNA sequences of this sample code for an identical CDR3. The rearrangement uses TRBV5-1 and TRBJ1-5, with TRBD1 as a possible D gene (5 bases). Trimming shortened V by 2 bases and J by 1 base, and 7 bases separated the two germline ends. Germline CDR1 SGHRS, CDR2 YFSETQ. CDR3 length: 14 amino acids. The CDR3 here is CASSLGESNQPQHF. In DNA form, the CDR3 reads TGCGCCAGCAGCTTAGGGGAGAGCAATCAGCCCCAGCATTTT.

This chain uses TRBV5-1 with TRBJ2-7; D gene ambiguous. Trimming removed 1 base from V and 1 base from J, with 6 bases in between. The CDR3 is 13 residues long. Germline assignment: CDR1 SGHRS and CDR2 YFSETQ. The CDR3 DNA sequence: TGCGCCAGCAGCTTGTTTGGGTCCTACGAGCAGTACTTC. Translating it yields CASSLFGSYEQYF. The complete variable domain, with remaining parts taken from reference TRBV5-1 and TRBJ2-7, reads KAGVTQTPRYLIKTRGQQVTLSCSPISGHRSVSWYQQTPGQGLQFLFEYFSETQRNKGNFPGRFSGRQFSNSRSEMNVSTLELGDSALYLCASSLFGSYEQYFGPGTRLTVT.

This rearrangement joins TRBV19 to TRBJ2-7; TRBD1 matches at 7 bases. The germline V gene has CDR1 LNHDA and CDR2 SQIVND (reference sequence). With V trimmed by 5 bases and J by 3 bases, 13 bases remained unmatched. This CDR3 comprises 16 residues. The CDR3 sequence: CASSRRYRGENYEQYF. The CDR3 DNA follows: TGTGCCAGTAGTCGCCGATACAGGGGCGAGAACTACGAGCAGTACTTC.